A single sample gave rise to the 2 T cell receptor beta chains below, sequenced in a study of blood T cells in healthy people across ages. A J-beta primer mix and a sample-barcoded 5' primer were used in a second PCR of about 6 to 12 cycles. TCRdb independently ran MiXCR on the 5' RACE reads; one entry per CDR3 protein. The profile shows some 1 million distinct CDR3 sequences, less than 50% of them singletons. Material: blood. All receptors derive from a woman aged 55-70 years in good health.

This clonotype was picked up a small number of times. The chain has TRBV20-1 and TRBJ2-4; D is perhaps TRBD2 (6 bases). Trimming cost V 0 bases and J 7 bases, with 16 bases left between them. There are 15 residues in the CDR3. Germline V CDR1 and CDR2: DFQATT, SNEGSKA (reference sequence). CDR3 sequence: CSARDDVTGENIQYF. CDR3 in DNA: TGCAGTGCTAGAGATGACGTGACGGGGGAGAACATTCAGTACTTC.

This chain links TRBV30 with TRBJ2-5; TRBD1 matches 8 bases. The V and J ends lost 4 bases and 4 bases, in that order; junction bases with no gene match: 11. This CDR3 contains 15 residues. Germline-derived CDR1 and CDR2 are GTSNPN and SVGIG (reference sequence). CDR3 sequence: CAWNLGQAPGETQYF. The CDR3 nucleotides are TGTGCCTGGAACCTGGGACAGGCCCCCGGAGAGACCCAGTACTTC. Complete variable domain (other parts from reference TRBV30 and TRBJ2-5): SQTIHQWPATLVQPVGSPLSLECTVEGTSNPNLYWYRQAAGRGLQLLFYSVGIGQISSEVPQNLSASRPQDRQFILSSKKLLLSDSGFYLCAWNLGQAPGETQYFGPGTRLLVL.